The next 17 T cell receptor beta chains were all read from a single sample in a study of control samples from healthy donors and cancer patients (dated by TCRdb to about 2020). Libraries came from the immunoSEQ multiplex PCR assay. Not all clones reach the TCRdb copy of this immuneACCESS table, which keeps in-frame sequences only. Checked studies attribute under half of the gap to unresolved V genes and leave the rest unexplained. The sample table contains approximately 80,000 clones; only one count was recorded for roughly 90% of them. The ten largest clonotypes hold roughly 5% of the sample. Sequenced material: blood. The source of these receptors is a woman between 50 and 59 years old in good health.

The rearrangement uses TRBV24-1 and TRBJ1-2; D not certain. V was clipped by 4 bases and J by 7 bases, with 18 bases between them. Germline V lookup: CDR1 KGHDR, CDR2 SFDVKD. The CDR3 loop spans 15 amino acids. In DNA, the CDR3 is TGTGCCACCAGTGACCGAGACGGACGAAGAGGTGGCTACACCTTC. This encodes CATSDRDGRRGGYTF.

Comments on this clone: Other DNA sequences from this sample encode an identical CDR3 as well. The chain combines TRBV5-1 with TRBJ1-1; possibly TRBD1 for D (5 bases). The CDR3 runs 15 residues. Per the germline V gene, CDR1 is SGHRS and CDR2 is YFSETQ. Trimming left V 4 bases short and J 7 bases short, with 20 bases between. The CDR3 loop is CASSGALIGGGEAFF. The DNA of the CDR3 is TGCGCCAGCAGCGGGGCCCTAATCGGCGGGGGTGAAGCTTTCTTT.

This chain links TRBV30 with TRBJ1-2; D gene ambiguous. V gave up 8 bases and J gave up 2 bases, with 18 bases separating them. Looked up from germline, CDR1 is GTSNPN and CDR2 is SVGIG (reference sequence). This CDR3 contains 14 residues. CDR3 in amino acids: CALEKGLLNYGYTF. In nucleotides, the CDR3 is TGTGCCCTTGAAAAAGGGCTGTTAAACTATGGCTACACCTTC. The complete variable domain, with remaining parts taken from reference TRBV30 and TRBJ1-2, reads SQTIHQWPATLVQPVGSPLSLECTVEGTSNPNLYWYRQAAGRGLQLLFYSVGIGQISSEVPQNLSASRPQDRQFILSSKKLLLSDSGFYLCALEKGLLNYGYTFGSGTRLTVV.

The chain recombines TRBV5-1 with TRBJ1-2; 7 bases are shared with TRBD1. The CDR3 spans 16 residues. The V and J ends lost 1 base and 8 bases, in that order; junction bases with no gene match: 14. The V gene's germline CDR1 is SGHRS and CDR2 YFSETQ. The chain's CDR3 is CASSLILRTGRGGYTF. The CDR3 region has the DNA TGCGCCAGCAGCTTGATCCTCCGGACAGGTCGAGGGGGCTACACCTTC.

The gene calls are TRBV3-1 (or the pseudogene TRBV3-2) and TRBJ2-7; D is perhaps TRBD2 (6 bases). Trimming left V 3 bases short and J 3 bases short, with 12 bases between. This CDR3 has 14 amino acids. Germline V gene lookup returns CDR1 LGHDT and CDR2 YNNKEL (reference sequence). This CDR3 reads CASSQSGVHYEQYF. Here the CDR3 DNA reads TGTGCCAGCAGCCAGTCGGGGGTCCACTACGAGCAGTACTTC.

This chain joins TRBV7-8 and TRBJ2-1; 7 bases are a match to TRBD1. J gave up 6 bases and V 3 bases, and 5 bases lay outside the gene matches. There are 14 residues in the CDR3. Germline loops: CDR1 SGHVS, CDR2 FQNEAQ. CDR3 loop: CASSLLGTVNEQFF. The CDR3 region has the DNA TGTGCCAGCAGCTTGCTGGGGACAGTCAATGAGCAGTTCTTC. The full variable domain, its missing parts supplied by reference TRBV7-8 and TRBJ2-1, is GAGVSQSPRYKVAKRGQDVALRCDPISGHVSLFWYQQALGQGPEFLTYFQNEAQLDKSGLPSDRFFAERPEGSVSTLKIQRTQQEDSAVYLCASSLLGTVNEQFFGPGTRLTVL.

This clone showed up just once. This rearrangement joins TRBV20-1 to TRBJ2-7, with TRBD1 matching over 10 bases. V lost 3 bases and J lost 7; bases outside the gene matches: 6. Germline V gene sequence: CDR1 DFQATT, CDR2 SNEGSKA (reference sequence). This CDR3 spans 13 amino acids. The CDR3 region has the DNA TGCAGTGCTAGTGGGGGACAGGGGATTGAGCAGTACTTC. Translated, it gives CSASGGQGIEQYF.

The chain is built from TRBV5-6 and TRBJ1-3, with TRBD1 matching 8 bases. Per the germline V gene, CDR1 is SGHDT and CDR2 is YYEEEE. The CDR3 runs 14 residues. V trimming: 4 bases; J trimming: 6 bases; junction bases outside the gene matches: 6. The CDR3 coding sequence is TGTGCCAGCAGCACAGGACAGGGAGCAAACACCATATATTTT. This sequence encodes CASSTGQGANTIYF.

The V call is TRBV19, the J call TRBJ2-1; D uncertain. The CDR3 runs to 12 residues. Germline CDR1 reads LNHDA; CDR2 reads SQIVND (reference sequence). Trimming stripped 4 bases from V and 6 bases from J, with 7 bases between. The CDR3 spells CASSTLLNEQFF. CDR3 DNA sequence: TGTGCCAGTAGTACTCTACTCAATGAGCAGTTCTTC. Together with reference TRBV19 and TRBJ2-1, the CDR3 gives the full variable domain: DGGITQSPKYLFRKEGQNVTLSCEQNLNHDAMYWYRQDPGQGLRLIYYSQIVNDFQKGDIAEGYSVSREKKESFPLTVTSAQKNPTAFYLCASSTLLNEQFFGPGTRLTVL.

This CDR3 is CASSLHRGTTEAFF. CDR3 sequence (DNA): TGTGCCAGCAGCCTCCACAGGGGTACTACTGAAGCTTTCTTT. This chain connects TRBV3-1 (or the pseudogene TRBV3-2) to TRBJ1-1; TRBD1 agrees at 7 bases. The CDR3 length is 14 residues. V was pared by 4 bases and J by 5 bases, with 7 bases of the junction left unmatched. CDR1 is LGHDT, CDR2 YNNKEL, per germline (reference sequence).

The chain combines TRBV7-2 with TRBJ2-1; D is unresolved. The CDR3 has 15 amino acids. V lost 1 base and J lost 1, with 8 bases in between. Germline V gene sequence: CDR1 SGHTA, CDR2 FQGNSA. The CDR3 reads CASSLDLGSYNEQFF. The CDR3 bases are TGTGCCAGCAGCTTAGATTTGGGTTCCTACAATGAGCAGTTCTTC.

The rearrangement links TRBV3-1 (or the pseudogene TRBV3-2) to TRBJ1-1; D remains unclear. V gave up 4 bases and J gave up 3 bases, with 6 bases separating them. Germline CDR1 reads LGHDT; CDR2 reads YNNKEL (reference sequence). The CDR3 totals 12 residues. The CDR3 spells CASSPSHTEAFF. The CDR3 nucleotides read TGTGCCAGCAGCCCGTCCCACACTGAAGCTTTCTTT.

This clone came up a few times. V usage is TRBV14 and J usage is TRBJ1-5, with D uncertain. Per the germline V gene, CDR1 is SGHDN and CDR2 is FVKESK. The CDR3 contains 13 residues. V shed 4 bases and J shed 4 bases, with 8 bases lying between them. In DNA form, the CDR3 reads TGTGCCAGCAGCCGTACTATTAATCAGCCCCAGCATTTT. Translation gives CASSRTINQPQHF.

The V gene is TRBV3-1 (or the pseudogene TRBV3-2), the J gene TRBJ1-3, with no clear D. Germline assignment: CDR1 LGHDT and CDR2 YNNKEL (reference sequence). V was trimmed by 5 bases and J by 1 base, leaving 12 bases between them. This CDR3 has 15 residues. The CDR3 coding sequence is TGTGCCAGCAGCTACGCCGGCTCTTCTGGAAACACCATATATTTT. Translated, it gives CASSYAGSSGNTIYF.

The V and J genes are TRBV7-9 and TRBJ2-2; D remains ambiguous. CDR1 is SEHNR, CDR2 FQNEAQ, per germline (reference sequence). Between the trimmed V and J ends, which lost 6 bases and 6 bases, there was a span of 14 bases. The CDR3 runs to 14 residues. The CDR3 region has the DNA TGTGCCAGCAGATCCGAAACTCTTGCCGGGGAGCTGTTTTTT. Protein product: CASRSETLAGELFF.

The chain recombines TRBV6-5 with TRBJ1-2, with D possibly matching TRBD1 (6 bases). In germline, CDR1 is MNHEY, CDR2 SVGAGI. The V end was cut by 6 bases, the J end by 0 bases, with 14 bases between. The CDR3 contains 15 residues. The CDR3 here is CASREDRFPNYGYTF. In DNA, the CDR3 is TGTGCCAGCAGAGAGGACAGATTTCCTAACTATGGCTACACCTTC.

This sequence joins TRBV19 and TRBJ2-1, with 14 bases lining up with TRBD2. Germline CDR1 reads LNHDA; CDR2 reads SQIVND (reference sequence). Trimming cost V 5 bases and J 4 bases; bases outside gene matches: 4. The length of the CDR3 is 16 residues. CDR3 DNA: TGTGCCAGTAGTCTGGGGACTAGCGGGGGTTACAATGAGCAGTTCTTC. Its protein product is CASSLGTSGGYNEQFF.